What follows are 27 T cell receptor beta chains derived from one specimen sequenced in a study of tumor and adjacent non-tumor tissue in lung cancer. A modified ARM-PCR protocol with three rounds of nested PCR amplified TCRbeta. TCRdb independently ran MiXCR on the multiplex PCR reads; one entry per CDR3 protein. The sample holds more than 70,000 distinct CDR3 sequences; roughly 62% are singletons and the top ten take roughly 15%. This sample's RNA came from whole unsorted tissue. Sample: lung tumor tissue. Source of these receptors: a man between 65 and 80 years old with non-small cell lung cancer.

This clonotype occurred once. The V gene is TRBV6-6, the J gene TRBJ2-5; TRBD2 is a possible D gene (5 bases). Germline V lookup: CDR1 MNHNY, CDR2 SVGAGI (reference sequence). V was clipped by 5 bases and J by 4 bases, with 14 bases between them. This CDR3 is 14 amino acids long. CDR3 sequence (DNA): TGTGCCAGCAGTACGGGATTCTTACGAGAGACCCAGTACTTC. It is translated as CASSTGFLRETQYF.

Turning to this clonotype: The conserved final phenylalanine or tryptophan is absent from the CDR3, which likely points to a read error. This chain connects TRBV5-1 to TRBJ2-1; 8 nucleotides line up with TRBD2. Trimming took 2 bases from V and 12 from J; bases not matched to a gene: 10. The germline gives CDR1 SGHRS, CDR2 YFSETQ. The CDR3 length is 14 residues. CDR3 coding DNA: TGCGCCAGCAGCTTTTCCGGGACTAGAACTGCGCAGTTCTTA. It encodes CASSFSGTRTAQFL.

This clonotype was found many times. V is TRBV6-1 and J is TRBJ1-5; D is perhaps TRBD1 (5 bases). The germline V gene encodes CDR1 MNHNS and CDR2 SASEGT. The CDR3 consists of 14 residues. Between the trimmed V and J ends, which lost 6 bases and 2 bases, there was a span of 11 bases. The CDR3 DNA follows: TGTGCCAGCAGGGACATGGGGGGCAATCAGCCCCAGCATTTT. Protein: CASRDMGGNQPQHF.

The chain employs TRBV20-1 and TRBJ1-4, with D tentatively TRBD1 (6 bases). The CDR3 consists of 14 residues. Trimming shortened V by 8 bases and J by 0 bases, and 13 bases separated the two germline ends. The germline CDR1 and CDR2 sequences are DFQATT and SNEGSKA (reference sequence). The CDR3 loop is CSTIAGATNEKLFF. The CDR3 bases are TGCAGTACTATTGCAGGGGCAACTAATGAAAAACTGTTTTTT.

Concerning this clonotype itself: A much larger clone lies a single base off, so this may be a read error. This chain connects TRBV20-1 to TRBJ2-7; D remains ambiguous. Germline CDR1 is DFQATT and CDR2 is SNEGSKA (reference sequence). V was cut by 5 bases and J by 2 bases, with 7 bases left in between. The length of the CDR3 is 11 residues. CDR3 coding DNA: TGCAGTGCTCTGCGCACCTACGAGCAGTACTTC. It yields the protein CSALRTYEQYF.

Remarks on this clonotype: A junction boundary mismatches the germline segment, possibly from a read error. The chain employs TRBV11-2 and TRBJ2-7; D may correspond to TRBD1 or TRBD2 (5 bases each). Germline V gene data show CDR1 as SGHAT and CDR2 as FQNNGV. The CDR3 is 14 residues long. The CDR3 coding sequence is TGCGCCAGCAGCTCCTCCCGAGGGGTATACGAGCAGTACTTC. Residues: CASSSSRGVYEQYF. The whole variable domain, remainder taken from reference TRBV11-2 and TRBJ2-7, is EAGVAQSPRYKIIEKRQSVAFWCNPISGHATLYWYQQILGQGPKLLIQFQNNGVVDDSQLPKDRFSAERLKGVDSTLKIQPAKLEDSAVYLCASSSSRGVYEQYFGPGTRLTVT.

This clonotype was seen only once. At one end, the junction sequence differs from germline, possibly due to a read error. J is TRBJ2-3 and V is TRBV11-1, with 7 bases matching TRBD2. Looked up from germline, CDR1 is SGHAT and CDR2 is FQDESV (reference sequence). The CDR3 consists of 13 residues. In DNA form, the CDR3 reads TGTGTCAGCAGAGTCCCGGGAGGAGATACGCAGTATTTT. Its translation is CVSRVPGGDTQYF.

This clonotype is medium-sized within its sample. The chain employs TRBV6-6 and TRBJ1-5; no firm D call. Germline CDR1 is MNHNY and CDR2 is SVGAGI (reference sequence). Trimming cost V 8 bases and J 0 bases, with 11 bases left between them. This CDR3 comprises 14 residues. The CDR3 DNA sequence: TGTGCCAGCCTTTGGGGATTTAGCAATCAGCCCCAGCATTTT. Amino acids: CASLWGFSNQPQHF.

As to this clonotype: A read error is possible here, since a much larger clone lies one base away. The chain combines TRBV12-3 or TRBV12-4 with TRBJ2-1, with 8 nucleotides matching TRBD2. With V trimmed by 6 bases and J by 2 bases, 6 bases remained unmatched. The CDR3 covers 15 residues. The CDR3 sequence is CASSPGTRAYNEQFF. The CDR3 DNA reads TGTGCCAGCAGCCCCGGGACTAGAGCCTACAATGAGCAGTTCTTC.

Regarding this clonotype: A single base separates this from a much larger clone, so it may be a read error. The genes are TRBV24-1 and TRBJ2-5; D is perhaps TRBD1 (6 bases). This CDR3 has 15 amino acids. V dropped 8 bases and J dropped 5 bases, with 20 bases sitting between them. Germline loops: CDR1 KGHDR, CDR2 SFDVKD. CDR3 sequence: CATNDPTGPGETQYF. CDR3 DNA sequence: TGTGCCACCAATGACCCTACAGGGCCGGGGGAGACCCAGTACTTC.

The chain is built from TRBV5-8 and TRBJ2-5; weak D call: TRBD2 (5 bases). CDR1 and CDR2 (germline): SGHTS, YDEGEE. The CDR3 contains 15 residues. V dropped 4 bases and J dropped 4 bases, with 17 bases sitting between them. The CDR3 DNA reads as TGTGCCAGCAGCCTGGCGGGTATCCTGGGAGAGACCCAGTACTTC. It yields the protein CASSLAGILGETQYF.

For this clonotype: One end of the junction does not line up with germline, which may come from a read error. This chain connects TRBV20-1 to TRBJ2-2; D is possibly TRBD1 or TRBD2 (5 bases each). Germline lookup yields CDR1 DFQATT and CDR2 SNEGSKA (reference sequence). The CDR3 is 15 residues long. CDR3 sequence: CSARVSGGDTGEPFF. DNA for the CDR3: TGCAGTGCTAGAGTCTCTGGGGGAGATACCGGGGAGCCGTTTTTT.

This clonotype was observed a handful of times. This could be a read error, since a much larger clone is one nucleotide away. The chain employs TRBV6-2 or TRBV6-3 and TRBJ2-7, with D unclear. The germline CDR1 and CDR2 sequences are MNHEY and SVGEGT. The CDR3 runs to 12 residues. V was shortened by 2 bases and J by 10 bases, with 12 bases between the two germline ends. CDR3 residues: CASSYTRVDQYF. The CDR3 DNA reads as TGTGCCAGCAGTTACACACGGGTCGATCAGTACTTC.

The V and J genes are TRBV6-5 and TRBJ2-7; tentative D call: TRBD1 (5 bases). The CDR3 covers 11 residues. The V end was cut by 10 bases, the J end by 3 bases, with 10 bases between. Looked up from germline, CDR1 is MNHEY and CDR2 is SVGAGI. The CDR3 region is CATKDIYEQYF. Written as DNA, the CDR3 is TGTGCCACTAAGGACATCTACGAGCAGTACTTC.

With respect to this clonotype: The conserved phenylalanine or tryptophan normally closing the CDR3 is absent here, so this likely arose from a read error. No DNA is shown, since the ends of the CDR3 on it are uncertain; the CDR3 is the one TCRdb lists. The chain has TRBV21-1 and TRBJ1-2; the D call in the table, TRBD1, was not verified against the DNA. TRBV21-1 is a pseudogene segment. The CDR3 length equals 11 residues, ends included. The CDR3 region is CASSPRTGTTL.

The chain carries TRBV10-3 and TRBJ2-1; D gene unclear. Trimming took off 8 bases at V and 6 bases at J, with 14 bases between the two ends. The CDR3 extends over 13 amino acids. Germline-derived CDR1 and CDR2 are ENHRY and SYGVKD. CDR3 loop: CAIDEGRINEQFF. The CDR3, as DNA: TGTGCCATCGATGAAGGACGGATCAATGAGCAGTTCTTC.

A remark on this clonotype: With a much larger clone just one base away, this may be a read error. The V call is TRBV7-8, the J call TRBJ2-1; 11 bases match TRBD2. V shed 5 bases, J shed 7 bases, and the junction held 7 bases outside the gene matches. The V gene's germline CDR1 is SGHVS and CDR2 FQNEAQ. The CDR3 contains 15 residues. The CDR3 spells CASSRVAGGENEQFF. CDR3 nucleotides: TGTGCCAGCAGCCGAGTAGCGGGGGGGGAGAATGAGCAGTTCTTC.

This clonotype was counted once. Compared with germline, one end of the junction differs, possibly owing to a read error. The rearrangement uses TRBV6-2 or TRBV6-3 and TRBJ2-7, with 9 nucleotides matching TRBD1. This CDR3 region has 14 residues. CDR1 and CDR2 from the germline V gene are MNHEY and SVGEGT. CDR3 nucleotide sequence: TGTGCCAGCAACAAGGGGACAGGGACCTACGAGCACTACTTC. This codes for CASNKGTGTYEHYF.

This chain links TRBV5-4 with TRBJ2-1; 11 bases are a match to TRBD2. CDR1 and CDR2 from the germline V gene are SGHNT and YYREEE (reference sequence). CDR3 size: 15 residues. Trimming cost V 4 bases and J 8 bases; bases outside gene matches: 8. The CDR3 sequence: CASSPDVAGGYEQFF. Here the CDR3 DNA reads TGTGCCAGCAGCCCCGACGTAGCGGGGGGGTATGAGCAGTTCTTC.

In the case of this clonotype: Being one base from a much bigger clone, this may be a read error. The CDR3 loop reads CASSLMQGAEAFF. The CDR3 nucleotides are TGTGCCAGCAGCTTAATGCAGGGGGCTGAAGCTTTCTTT. This chain joins TRBV7-9 and TRBJ1-1; TRBD1 aligns across 7 bases. V gave up 2 bases and J gave up 6 bases; unmatched junction bases: 3. The V gene's germline CDR1 is SEHNR and CDR2 FQNEAQ (reference sequence). This CDR3 region has 13 residues. The complete variable domain, with remaining parts taken from reference TRBV7-9 and TRBJ1-1, reads DTGVSQNPRHKITKRGQNVTFRCDPISEHNRLYWYRQTLGQGPEFLTYFQNEAQLEKSRLLSDRFSAERPKGSFSTLEIQRTEQGDSAMYLCASSLMQGAEAFFGQGTRLTVV.

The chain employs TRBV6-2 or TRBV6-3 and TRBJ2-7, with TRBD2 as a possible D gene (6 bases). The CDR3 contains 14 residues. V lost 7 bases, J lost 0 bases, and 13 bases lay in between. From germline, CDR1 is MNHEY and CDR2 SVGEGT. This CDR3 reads CASNRGESSYEQYF. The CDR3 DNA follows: TGTGCCAGCAACCGCGGGGAGAGCTCCTACGAGCAGTACTTC.

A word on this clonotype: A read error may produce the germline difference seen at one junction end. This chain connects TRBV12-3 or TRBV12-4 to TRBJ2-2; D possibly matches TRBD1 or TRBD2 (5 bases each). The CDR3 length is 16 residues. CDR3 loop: CASSLASGKGTGVLFF. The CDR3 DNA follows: TGTGCCAGCAGTTTAGCTTCGGGAAAGGGGACCGGGGTGCTGTTTTTT.

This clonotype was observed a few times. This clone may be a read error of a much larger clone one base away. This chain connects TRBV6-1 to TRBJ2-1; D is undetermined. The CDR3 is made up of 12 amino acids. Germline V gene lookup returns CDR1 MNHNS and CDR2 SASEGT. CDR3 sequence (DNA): TGTGCCAGCAGCTGGGCTAGTGCTGAGCTGTTCTTC. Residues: CASSWASAELFF.

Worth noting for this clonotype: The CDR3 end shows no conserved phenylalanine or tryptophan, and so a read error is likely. The CDR3 loop reads CANSLGSGPRPYNEQFI. In nucleotides, the CDR3 is TGTGCCAACAGCCTTGGTAGCGGACCACGTCCCTACAATGAGCAGTTCATC. The chain employs TRBV11-1 and TRBJ2-1, with D perhaps TRBD2 (6 bases). CDR1 is SGHAT and CDR2 is FQDESV in the germline V gene (reference sequence). This CDR3 is 17 amino acids long.

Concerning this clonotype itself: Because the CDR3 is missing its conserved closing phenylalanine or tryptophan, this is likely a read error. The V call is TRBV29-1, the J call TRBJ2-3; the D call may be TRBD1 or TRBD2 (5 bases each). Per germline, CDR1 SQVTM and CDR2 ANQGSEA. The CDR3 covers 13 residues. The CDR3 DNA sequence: TGCCGCGTACGGGTAGCGAGGGGAGATACGCAGTATCTT. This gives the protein CRVRVARGDTQYL.

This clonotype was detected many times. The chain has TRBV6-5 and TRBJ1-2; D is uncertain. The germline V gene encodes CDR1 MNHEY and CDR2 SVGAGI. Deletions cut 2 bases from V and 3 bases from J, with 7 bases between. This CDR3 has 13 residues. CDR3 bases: TGTGCCAGCAGTTACGGGCAGGACTATGGCTACACCTTC. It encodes CASSYGQDYGYTF.

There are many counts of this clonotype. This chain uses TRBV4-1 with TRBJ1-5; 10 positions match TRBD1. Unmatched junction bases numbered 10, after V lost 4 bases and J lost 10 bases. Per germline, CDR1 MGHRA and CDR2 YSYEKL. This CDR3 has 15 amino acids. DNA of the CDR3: TGCGCCAGCAGCCTCGGGACAGGGGCGCGAGCTCCCCAGCATTTT. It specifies CASSLGTGARAPQHF.